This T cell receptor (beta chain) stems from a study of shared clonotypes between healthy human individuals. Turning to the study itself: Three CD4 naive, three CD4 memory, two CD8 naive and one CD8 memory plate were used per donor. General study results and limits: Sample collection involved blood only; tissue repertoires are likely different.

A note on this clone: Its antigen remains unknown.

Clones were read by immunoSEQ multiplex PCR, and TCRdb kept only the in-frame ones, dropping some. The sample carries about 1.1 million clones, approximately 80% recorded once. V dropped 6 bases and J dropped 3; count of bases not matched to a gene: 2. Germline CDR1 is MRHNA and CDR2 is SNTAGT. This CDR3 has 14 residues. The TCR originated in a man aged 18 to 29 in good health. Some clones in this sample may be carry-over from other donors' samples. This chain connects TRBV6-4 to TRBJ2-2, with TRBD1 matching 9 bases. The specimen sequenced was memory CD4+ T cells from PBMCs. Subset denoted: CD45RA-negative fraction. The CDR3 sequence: CASSGQGHTGELFF. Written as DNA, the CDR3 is TGTGCCAGCAGCGGACAGGGGCACACCGGGGAGCTGTTTTTT.